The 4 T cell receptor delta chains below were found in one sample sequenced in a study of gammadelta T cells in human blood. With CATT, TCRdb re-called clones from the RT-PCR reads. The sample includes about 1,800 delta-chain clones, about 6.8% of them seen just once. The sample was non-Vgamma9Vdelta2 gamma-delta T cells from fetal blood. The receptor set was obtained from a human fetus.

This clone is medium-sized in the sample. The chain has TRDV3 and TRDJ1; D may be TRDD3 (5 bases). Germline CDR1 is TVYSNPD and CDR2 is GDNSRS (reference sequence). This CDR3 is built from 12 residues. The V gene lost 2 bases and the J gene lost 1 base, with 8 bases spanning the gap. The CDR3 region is CAFPGSTDKLIF. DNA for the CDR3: TGTGCCTTTCCGGGATCCACCGATAAACTCATCTTT.

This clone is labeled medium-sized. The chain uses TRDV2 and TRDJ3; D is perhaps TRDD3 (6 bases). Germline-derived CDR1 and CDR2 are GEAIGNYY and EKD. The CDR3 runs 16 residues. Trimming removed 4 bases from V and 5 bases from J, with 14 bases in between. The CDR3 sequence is CACDLRILRDTRQMFF. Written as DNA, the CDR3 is TGTGCCTGTGATTTGAGGATACTCCGGGACACCCGACAGATGTTTTTC.

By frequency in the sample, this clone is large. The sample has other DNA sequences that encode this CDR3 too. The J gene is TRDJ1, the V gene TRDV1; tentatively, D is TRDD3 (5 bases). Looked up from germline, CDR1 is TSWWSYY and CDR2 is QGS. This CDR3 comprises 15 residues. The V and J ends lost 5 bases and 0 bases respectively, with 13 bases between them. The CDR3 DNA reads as TGTGCTCTTGGGAAGGCTAGGGGGGACACCGATAAACTCATCTTT. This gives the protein CALGKARGDTDKLIF.

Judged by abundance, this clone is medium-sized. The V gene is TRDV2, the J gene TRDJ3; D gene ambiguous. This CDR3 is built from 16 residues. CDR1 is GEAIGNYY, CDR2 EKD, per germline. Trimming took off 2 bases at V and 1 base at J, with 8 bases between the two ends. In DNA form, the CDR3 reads TGTGCCTGTGACAGTCCCTTTTCCTGGGACACCCGACAGATGTTTTTC. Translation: CACDSPFSWDTRQMFF.